This T cell receptor beta chain was captured in a study of T cell repertoires in cytomegalovirus infection. The wider study: The authors used CMV epitopes that were HLA-C-restricted (recently identified) and HLA-B-restricted (well studied). Indications of both CMV infection and matching HLA type were provided by public TCR beta signatures. Study results and limitations: Of the TCR beta families, the public ones yielded a cumulative frequency that identified carriers of CMV plus the relevant HLA.

TCRdb redid the calling of the reads with MiXCR, one entry per CDR3 protein. The data contain some 350,000 distinct CDR3 sequences, around a third of them singletons. There are 14 residues in the CDR3. Germline values: CDR1 SGHTA, CDR2 FQGNSA. The V segment lost 3 bases and the J segment 4 bases; nucleotides outside the gene matches: 5. As for this clonotype: What it binds is unknown.

This receptor was identified in a human donor in good health (CMV status not recorded). Some clones in this sample may be carry-over from other donors' samples. The genes are TRBV7-2 and TRBJ2-5, with 7 bases matching TRBD2. This specimen consisted of cultured PBMCs, obtained from culture after CMV antigen stimulation. The CDR3 loop is CASSFSLAVETQYF. DNA for the CDR3: TGTGCCAGCAGCTTTAGTCTAGCGGTAGAGACCCAGTACTTC. Full variable domain (outside the CDR3, taken from reference TRBV7-2 and TRBJ2-5): GAGVSQSPSNKVTEKGKDVELRCDPISGHTALYWYRQSLGQGLEFLIYFQGNSAPDKSGLPSDRFSAERTGGSVSTLTIQRTQQEDSAVYLCASSFSLAVETQYFGPGTRLLVL.